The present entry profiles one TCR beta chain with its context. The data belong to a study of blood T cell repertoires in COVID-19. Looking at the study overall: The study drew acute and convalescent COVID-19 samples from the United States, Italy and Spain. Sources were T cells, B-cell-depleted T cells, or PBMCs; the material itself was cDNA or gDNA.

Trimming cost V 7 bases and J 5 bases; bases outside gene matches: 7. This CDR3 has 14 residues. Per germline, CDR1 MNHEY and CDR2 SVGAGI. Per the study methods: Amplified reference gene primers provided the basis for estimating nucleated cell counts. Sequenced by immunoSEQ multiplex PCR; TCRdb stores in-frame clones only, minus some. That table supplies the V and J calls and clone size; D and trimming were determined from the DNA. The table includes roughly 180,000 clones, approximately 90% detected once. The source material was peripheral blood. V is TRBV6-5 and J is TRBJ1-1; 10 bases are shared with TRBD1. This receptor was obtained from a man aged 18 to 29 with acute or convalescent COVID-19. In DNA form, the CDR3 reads TGTGCCAGCACACGGACAGGGGGACTTACTGAAGCTTTCTTT. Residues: CASTRTGGLTEAFF.